This T cell receptor beta chain was documented in a study of blood T cell repertoires in COVID-19. About the study: Collection of acute and convalescent COVID-19 samples took place in the United States, Italy and Spain. The cDNA or gDNA used as material had been derived from T cells, B-cell-depleted T cells, or PBMCs.

Germline CDR1 reads ENHRY; CDR2 reads SYGVKD. CDR3 size: 13 residues. Trimming removed 4 bases at V and 0 bases at J, with 7 bases between. This table comes from immunoSEQ multiplex PCR, and its TCRdb copy is limited to in-frame clones, with some not included. The sample has some 260,000 clones, about 80% seen once. On this clone: The sample has other DNA sequences that encode this CDR3 too.

This sequence originates from an elderly woman with active or convalescent COVID-19. Specimen: peripheral blood. V usage is TRBV10-3 and J usage is TRBJ2-7; no definite D call. CDR3 protein: CAISGDSSYEQYF. DNA of the CDR3: TGTGCCATCAGTGGAGACTCCTCCTACGAGCAGTACTTC.